This T cell receptor (beta chain) was retrieved from a study of neoadjuvant anti-PD-1 for oral cavity cancer. The study's findings and limits: Pretreatment Treg/Th17 ratio correlated inversely with post-treatment tumor clonality.

Most PBMC samples had approximately 470 ng input DNA in six replicates. This table comes from immunoSEQ multiplex PCR, and its TCRdb copy is limited to in-frame clones, with some not included. The sample lists about 9,600 clones, 66% occurring once. The time point here: after neoadjuvant nivolumab, at surgical resection. Stage II-IVA oral cavity squamous cell carcinoma was new and untreated by systemic or radiation therapy. The patients had HPV-negative, locally advanced oral cavity squamous cell carcinoma. In regard to this clone: Its antigen is as yet unknown.

The CDR3 spans 14 residues. V shed 5 bases and J shed 1 base, with 11 bases lying between them. CDR1 and CDR2 (germline): SGHTA, FQGTGA. The specimen was PBMCs, collected after nivolumab (anti-PD-1) treatment. The TCR originated in a person aged 35 to 85 with oral cavity squamous cell carcinoma. The chain links TRBV7-3 to TRBJ1-1; D is unresolved. The CDR3 here is CASSGGPQNTEAFF. The CDR3 bases are TGTGCCAGCAGCGGTGGACCACAGAACACTGAAGCTTTCTTT.